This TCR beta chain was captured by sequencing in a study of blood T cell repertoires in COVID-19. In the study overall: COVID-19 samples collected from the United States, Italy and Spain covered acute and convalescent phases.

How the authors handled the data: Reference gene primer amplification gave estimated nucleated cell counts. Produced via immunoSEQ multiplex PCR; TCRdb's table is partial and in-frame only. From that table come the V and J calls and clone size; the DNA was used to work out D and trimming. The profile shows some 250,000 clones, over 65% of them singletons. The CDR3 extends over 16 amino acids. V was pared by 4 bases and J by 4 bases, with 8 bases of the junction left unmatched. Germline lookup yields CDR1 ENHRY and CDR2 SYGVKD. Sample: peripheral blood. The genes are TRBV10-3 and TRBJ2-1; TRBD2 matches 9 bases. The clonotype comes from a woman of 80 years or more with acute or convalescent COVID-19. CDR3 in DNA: TGTGCCATCAGTGCGGCTTTGGCGGGAGGGTACAATGAGCAGTTCTTC. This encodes CAISAALAGGYNEQFF.